Listed below are T cell receptor beta chains from one sample, sequenced in a study of blood T cell repertoires in COVID-19. Here immunoSEQ multiplex PCR was the method, and the copy in TCRdb shows in-frame clones only, minus some. The table has about 320,000 clones, roughly 90% seen once. Sequencing was performed on peripheral blood. All receptors derive from a man aged 18 to 29 who had recovered from COVID-19. CDR3s include the opening cysteine and the closing phenylalanine or tryptophan. D genes are given only for firm matches. Some rows mark clone size as missing; the rest say once, few, many or name a class of expanded clone.

v_call: TRBV3-1/TRBV3-2; d_call: -; j_call: TRBJ2-7; clone_size: -; cdr3_nt: TGTGCCAGCAGCCACACTAGCTCCTACGAGCAGTACTTC; cdr3_aa: CASSHTSSYEQYF
v_call: TRBV18; d_call: -; j_call: TRBJ1-3; clone_size: once; cdr3_nt: TGTGCCAGCTCACCTCCGGCGCGGACTGTAGCGGGAAACACCATATATTTT; cdr3_aa: CASSPPARTVAGNTIYF
v_call: TRBV27; d_call: -; j_call: TRBJ2-2; clone_size: once; cdr3_nt: TGTGCCAGCACGACTAGAGAAAGGGCCGGGGAGCTGTTTTTT; cdr3_aa: CASTTRERAGELFF
v_call: TRBV14; d_call: -; j_call: TRBJ2-3; clone_size: -; cdr3_nt: TGTGCCAGCAGCCTAAGCCTCTTCACAGATACGCAGTATTTT; cdr3_aa: CASSLSLFTDTQYF
v_call: TRBV7-9; d_call: TRBD2; j_call: TRBJ2-7; clone_size: -; cdr3_nt: TGTGCCAGCAGCTTAGCGCACGGAACTAGCGGGTTCTTCGAGCAGTACTTC; cdr3_aa: CASSLAHGTSGFFEQYF
v_call: TRBV4-1; d_call: TRBD2; j_call: TRBJ2-2; clone_size: -; cdr3_nt: TGCGCCAGCAGCACTAGTCCGGGACTAGGCACCGGGGAGCTGTTTTTT; cdr3_aa: CASSTSPGLGTGELFF
v_call: TRBV6-2/TRBV6-3; d_call: TRBD2; j_call: TRBJ2-5; clone_size: -; cdr3_nt: TGTGCCAGCCGCCCGCTAGCGGGGGGCCAAGAGACCCAGTACTTC; cdr3_aa: CASRPLAGGQETQYF
v_call: TRBV7-3; d_call: -; j_call: TRBJ1-1; clone_size: few; cdr3_nt: TGTGCCAGCAGCTTAATGCCCGGGAACACTGAAGCTTTCTTT; cdr3_aa: CASSLMPGNTEAFF
v_call: TRBV18; d_call: TRBD1; j_call: TRBJ2-7; clone_size: -; cdr3_nt: TGTGCCAGCTCAACCGGGACAGGGGGGTCCTACGAGCAGTACTTC; cdr3_aa: CASSTGTGGSYEQYF
v_call: TRBV6-5; d_call: TRBD1; j_call: TRBJ1-2; clone_size: -; cdr3_nt: TGTGCCAGCAGTTTAAGGCACAGGGGTTGGTTCGGCTACACCTTC; cdr3_aa: CASSLRHRGWFGYTF
v_call: TRBV3-1/TRBV3-2; d_call: -; j_call: TRBJ1-2; clone_size: -; cdr3_nt: TGTGCCAGCAGCCAAGATCCCTTCGTCAGGAACCAATTACCCTATGGCTACACCTTC; cdr3_aa: CASSQDPFVRNQLPYGYTF
v_call: TRBV27; d_call: -; j_call: TRBJ2-1; clone_size: -; cdr3_nt: TGTGCCAGCAGTTCAACCGGGTTCTACAATGAGCAGTTCTTC; cdr3_aa: CASSSTGFYNEQFF
v_call: TRBV7-2; d_call: -; j_call: TRBJ1-2; clone_size: once; cdr3_nt: TGTGCCAGCAGCTTAGTCGGAGGGGATGAAGGCTACACCTTC; cdr3_aa: CASSLVGGDEGYTF
v_call: TRBV9; d_call: -; j_call: TRBJ2-7; clone_size: -; cdr3_nt: TGTGCCAGCAGCTCGCAGAGCGGAAGTTTTTCCTACGAGCAGTACTTC; cdr3_aa: CASSSQSGSFSYEQYF
v_call: TRBV18; d_call: TRBD1; j_call: TRBJ1-2; clone_size: -; cdr3_nt: TGTGCCAGCTCGCTCACAGGGGACAGTTTCTATGGCTACACCTTC; cdr3_aa: CASSLTGDSFYGYTF
v_call: TRBV18; d_call: TRBD1; j_call: TRBJ1-5; clone_size: -; cdr3_nt: TGTGCCAGCTCATGGGACAGGGATCAGCCCCAGCATTTT; cdr3_aa: CASSWDRDQPQHF
v_call: TRBV6-6; d_call: -; j_call: TRBJ1-1; clone_size: -; cdr3_nt: TGTGCCAGCAGTTACTATGGGAGCGACACTGAAGCTTTCTTT; cdr3_aa: CASSYYGSDTEAFF
v_call: TRBV19; d_call: TRBD1; j_call: TRBJ2-7; clone_size: -; cdr3_nt: TGTGCCAGTAGTTGGACAGGGGGCGAACCGTACTTC; cdr3_aa: CASSWTGGEPYF
v_call: TRBV5-1; d_call: TRBD1; j_call: TRBJ1-1; clone_size: -; cdr3_nt: TGCGCCAGCAGCTTGGAGGGGATGGACAGGCAGTGGGGCACTGAAGCTTTCTTT; cdr3_aa: CASSLEGMDRQWGTEAFF
v_call: TRBV7-3; d_call: TRBD1; j_call: TRBJ2-2; clone_size: -; cdr3_nt: TGTGCCAGCAGCTTAAATCCAGGGGGCTTGGCCGGGGAGCTGTTTTTT; cdr3_aa: CASSLNPGGLAGELFF
v_call: TRBV7-9; d_call: -; j_call: TRBJ2-7; clone_size: -; cdr3_nt: TGTGCCAGCAGCTTACCGCGAGGCAGGGCCCCCTCCTACGAGCAGTACTTC; cdr3_aa: CASSLPRGRAPSYEQYF
v_call: TRBV29-1; d_call: TRBD1; j_call: TRBJ1-2; clone_size: -; cdr3_nt: TGCAGCGTAAGCTTTTCTACAGGGGGCGTTTGGTATGGCTACACCTTC; cdr3_aa: CSVSFSTGGVWYGYTF
v_call: TRBV24-1; d_call: -; j_call: TRBJ2-3; clone_size: -; cdr3_nt: TGTGCCACCAGTGATGTGCCGGGGGGCGGAACAGATACGCAGTATTTT; cdr3_aa: CATSDVPGGGTDTQYF
v_call: TRBV18; d_call: -; j_call: TRBJ1-4; clone_size: -; cdr3_nt: TGTGCCAGCTCATTATCGGACTGGCAAGTTAAGGAAAAACTGTTTTTT; cdr3_aa: CASSLSDWQVKEKLFF
v_call: TRBV2; d_call: TRBD1; j_call: TRBJ2-2; clone_size: -; cdr3_nt: TGTGCCAGCAGTACACAGGGGGGGAACACCGGGGAGCTGTTTTTT; cdr3_aa: CASSTQGGNTGELFF
v_call: TRBV3-1/TRBV3-2; d_call: -; j_call: TRBJ2-3; clone_size: -; cdr3_nt: TGTGCCAGCAGCCAAGATCTGGGAGGCCGCACAGATACGCAGTATTTT; cdr3_aa: CASSQDLGGRTDTQYF
v_call: TRBV5-4; d_call: TRBD2; j_call: TRBJ2-1; clone_size: few; cdr3_nt: TGTGCCAGCAGCCCAGGGAGGGCCTACAATGAGCAGTTCTTC; cdr3_aa: CASSPGRAYNEQFF
v_call: TRBV12-2; d_call: -; j_call: TRBJ1-2; clone_size: -; cdr3_nt: -; cdr3_aa: CASRLVVGTGAIYGYTF
v_call: TRBV11-2; d_call: TRBD2; j_call: TRBJ2-1; clone_size: -; cdr3_nt: TGTGCCAGCAGCACAGTGGGGCCAGCGGGAGGGCGCAATGAGCAGTTCTTC; cdr3_aa: CASSTVGPAGGRNEQFF
v_call: TRBV9; d_call: -; j_call: TRBJ1-5; clone_size: few; cdr3_nt: TGTGCCAGCAGCGTGGGAGGGAGCAATCAGCCCCAGCATTTT; cdr3_aa: CASSVGGSNQPQHF
v_call: TRBV2; d_call: -; j_call: TRBJ2-2; clone_size: -; cdr3_nt: TGTGCCAGCAGACCCAGAGGGGGCACCGGGGAGCTGTTTTTT; cdr3_aa: CASRPRGGTGELFF
v_call: TRBV4-1; d_call: TRBD1; j_call: TRBJ1-6; clone_size: -; cdr3_nt: TGCGCCAGCAGCCAAGGGTGGGGACAGGGAAATTCACCCCTCCACTTT; cdr3_aa: CASSQGWGQGNSPLHF
v_call: TRBV9; d_call: TRBD2; j_call: TRBJ2-2; clone_size: -; cdr3_nt: TGTGCCAGCAGCCCCGTAGCGGGGGGACCGAACACCGGGGAGCTGTTTTTT; cdr3_aa: CASSPVAGGPNTGELFF
v_call: TRBV3-1/TRBV3-2; d_call: -; j_call: TRBJ2-1; clone_size: -; cdr3_nt: TGTGCCAGCAGCCAAACCCAGGTAGGGAGAGTGGTTCCGCATGAGCAGTTCTTC; cdr3_aa: CASSQTQVGRVVPHEQFF
v_call: TRBV10-3; d_call: TRBD2; j_call: TRBJ2-7; clone_size: -; cdr3_nt: TGTGCCATCAGTGGAGCCGGGGCCGGGACTAGCGTCGAGCAGTACTTC; cdr3_aa: CAISGAGAGTSVEQYF
v_call: TRBV10-3; d_call: -; j_call: TRBJ1-2; clone_size: once; cdr3_nt: TGTGCCATCAGAAAATTAAGCCAAATCTATGGCTACACCTTC; cdr3_aa: CAIRKLSQIYGYTF
v_call: TRBV7-2; d_call: -; j_call: TRBJ1-3; clone_size: -; cdr3_nt: TGTGCCAGCAGTTTTTCGTCCGGGACACGGAAATTCTCTGGAAACACCATATATTTT; cdr3_aa: CASSFSSGTRKFSGNTIYF
v_call: TRBV6-5; d_call: -; j_call: TRBJ1-1; clone_size: once; cdr3_nt: TGTGCCAGCAGTTACGGGGGGGAAACTGAAGCTTTCTTT; cdr3_aa: CASSYGGETEAFF
v_call: TRBV7-9; d_call: -; j_call: TRBJ1-1; clone_size: -; cdr3_nt: TGTGCCAGCAGCTTAGCTACAGAGTACACTGAAGCTTTCTTT; cdr3_aa: CASSLATEYTEAFF
v_call: TRBV6-5; d_call: TRBD2; j_call: TRBJ2-3; clone_size: -; cdr3_nt: TGTGCCAGCGGGCTAGCGGAGAGCACAGATACGCAGTATTTT; cdr3_aa: CASGLAESTDTQYF
v_call: TRBV9; d_call: TRBD1; j_call: TRBJ1-1; clone_size: -; cdr3_nt: TGTGCCAGCAGCCCCAGTGGGACAGGCCTTTTTGAAGCTTTCTTT; cdr3_aa: CASSPSGTGLFEAFF
v_call: TRBV4-1; d_call: TRBD2; j_call: TRBJ2-2; clone_size: -; cdr3_nt: TGCGCCAGCAGCCCTGGGGGGCTAGCGGGAGTGGACACCGGGGAGCTGTTTTTT; cdr3_aa: CASSPGGLAGVDTGELFF
v_call: TRBV2; d_call: TRBD1; j_call: TRBJ2-1; clone_size: -; cdr3_nt: TGTGCCAGCAGCAGGACAGGGGGTGAGCAGTTCTTC; cdr3_aa: CASSRTGGEQFF
v_call: TRBV11-2; d_call: -; j_call: TRBJ2-7; clone_size: -; cdr3_nt: TGTGCCAGCAGCTTAGATCCCAAACAACGGGTCTTTGGATCCTACGAGCAGTACTTC; cdr3_aa: CASSLDPKQRVFGSYEQYF
v_call: TRBV6-2/TRBV6-3; d_call: -; j_call: TRBJ1-2; clone_size: once; cdr3_nt: TGTGCCAGCAGTTATTTGACGGAGAACTATGGCTACACCTTC; cdr3_aa: CASSYLTENYGYTF
v_call: TRBV6-5; d_call: TRBD1; j_call: TRBJ1-2; clone_size: -; cdr3_nt: TGTGCCAGCGGATCTGGGACAGCCGCCTCTAAGACCTTC; cdr3_aa: CASGSGTAASKTF
v_call: TRBV5-1; d_call: TRBD2; j_call: TRBJ2-1; clone_size: few; cdr3_nt: TGCGCCAGCAGCCTAGCGGAGTCCTACAATGAGCAGTTCTTC; cdr3_aa: CASSLAESYNEQFF
v_call: TRBV4-1; d_call: -; j_call: TRBJ2-7; clone_size: -; cdr3_nt: TGCGCCAGCAGCCAAGATTGGGGGCTCCCCTACGAGCAGTACTTC; cdr3_aa: CASSQDWGLPYEQYF
v_call: TRBV7-9; d_call: TRBD1; j_call: TRBJ1-1; clone_size: -; cdr3_nt: TGTGCCAGCAGCTTTACAGGGGTCACTGAAGCTTTCTTT; cdr3_aa: CASSFTGVTEAFF
v_call: TRBV11-1; d_call: -; j_call: TRBJ2-1; clone_size: -; cdr3_nt: TGTGCCAGCAGCTTAGCGAACCGGGTTGAGCAGTTCTTC; cdr3_aa: CASSLANRVEQFF
v_call: TRBV5-4; d_call: TRBD1; j_call: TRBJ2-2; clone_size: few; cdr3_nt: TGTGCCAGCAGCCACGGACAGGGGAACACCGGGGAGCTGTTTTTT; cdr3_aa: CASSHGQGNTGELFF
v_call: TRBV18; d_call: -; j_call: TRBJ1-6; clone_size: -; cdr3_nt: TGTGCCAGCTCACCCATGAGCTCCTATAATTCACCCCTCCACTTT; cdr3_aa: CASSPMSSYNSPLHF
v_call: TRBV7-9; d_call: -; j_call: TRBJ1-1; clone_size: few; cdr3_nt: TGTGCCAGCAGCTTAGAGCCGGGGGCTTTCTTT; cdr3_aa: CASSLEPGAFF
v_call: TRBV21-1; d_call: -; j_call: TRBJ1-3; clone_size: -; cdr3_nt: TGTGCCAGCAGCAAGATCCTCGGACAAAGCTCTGGAAACACCATATATTTT; cdr3_aa: CASSKILGQSSGNTIYF
v_call: TRBV19; d_call: -; j_call: TRBJ1-5; clone_size: -; cdr3_nt: TGTGCCAGTATCCCCCAGGGGACGGGGCTGAGCAATCAGCCCCAGCATTTT; cdr3_aa: CASIPQGTGLSNQPQHF
v_call: TRBV6-5; d_call: -; j_call: TRBJ1-2; clone_size: -; cdr3_nt: TGTGCCAGCTCCCCCGGGGATGGCTACACCTTC; cdr3_aa: CASSPGDGYTF
v_call: TRBV7-2; d_call: -; j_call: TRBJ1-2; clone_size: -; cdr3_nt: TGTGCCAGCAGCTTCGGGACAAAAGGGGGCTACACCTTC; cdr3_aa: CASSFGTKGGYTF
v_call: TRBV5-3; d_call: -; j_call: TRBJ1-3; clone_size: once; cdr3_nt: TGTGCCAGTCCTCCCCGAGGTTGCTCTGGAAACACCATATATTTT; cdr3_aa: CASPPRGCSGNTIYF
v_call: TRBV15; d_call: -; j_call: TRBJ2-4; clone_size: once; cdr3_nt: TGTGCCACCAGCAGAGTTAATCACATTCAGTACTTC; cdr3_aa: CATSRVNHIQYF
v_call: TRBV5-1; d_call: -; j_call: TRBJ2-1; clone_size: -; cdr3_nt: TGCGCCAGCAGCTTGGGGCTAGTCAGCCATAATGAGCAGTTCTTC; cdr3_aa: CASSLGLVSHNEQFF